What follows is one T cell receptor (beta chain) and its context. The entry originates in a study of blood T cell repertoires in COVID-19. Study as a whole: Specimens from acute and convalescent COVID-19 originated in the United States, Italy and Spain. T cells, B-cell-depleted T cells, or PBMCs supplied cDNA or gDNA.

The protocol was immunoSEQ multiplex PCR, while the TCRdb copy is restricted to in-frame clones and leaves out a portion. The table lists fewer than 200,000 clones, just under 90% of them singletons, with around 13% in the top ten. This CDR3 is 15 amino acids long. V lost 7 bases and J lost 3; bases outside the gene matches: 8. Germline lookup yields CDR1 MDHEN and CDR2 SYDVKM. This TCR came from a woman aged 70-85 years with COVID-19, enrolled during active disease. The chain carries TRBV28 and TRBJ1-5, with TRBD1 matching over 8 bases. The sequencing sample was made of peripheral blood. The CDR3, as DNA: TGTGCCAGCACATGGACAGGGAAACTCAATCAGCCCCAGCATTTT. It codes for CASTWTGKLNQPQHF.